This T cell receptor (beta chain) was found in a study of PD-L1 blockade in urothelial cancer. Time point denoted: pretreatment peripheral blood. The ends were cut back, 2 bases at V and 1 base at J, with 8 bases in the middle. CDR1 and CDR2 (germline): KGHSH, LQKENI. The CDR3 runs to 14 residues. Study findings and constraints: Tumor-associated clones in blood expanded more at 3 weeks in durable-benefit patients.

The method was immunoSEQ multiplex PCR; TCRdb's version includes in-frame clones alone and lacks a portion of them. The table has about 63,000 clones, roughly 79% seen once; the top ten hold 4.5% to 6%. In the case of this clone: Its target is unknown.

The sample was PBMCs, taken around atezolizumab (anti-PD-L1) treatment. The receptor comes from a man in his sixties or seventies with urothelial cancer. The V and J genes are TRBV18 and TRBJ1-2; D is uncertain. The CDR3 DNA follows: TGTGCCAGCTCACCAACGGTTGGTAACTATGGCTACACCTTC. Residues: CASSPTVGNYGYTF.